This entry lists 23 T cell receptor beta chains sequenced from one sample in a study of blood T cell repertoires in COVID-19. Generated by immunoSEQ multiplex PCR, the TCRdb table keeps only in-frame clones and is missing some. The sample comprises some 320,000 clones, about 92% of which are singletons, and around 2.5% rests with the top ten. Sequences were obtained from PBMCs or T cells enriched from blood (not recorded which). The source of these receptors is a man aged 60-69 years who had recovered from COVID-19.

This sequence joins TRBV5-5 and TRBJ2-7; no clear D gene. The germline gives CDR1 SGHKS, CDR2 YYEKEE (reference sequence). This CDR3 is built from 14 residues. Deletions cut 4 bases from V and 2 bases from J, with 13 bases between. Here the CDR3 DNA reads TGTGCCAGCAGCCATAATTCGAACACCTACGAGCAGTACTTC. Protein product: CASSHNSNTYEQYF.

The rearrangement joins TRBV19 to TRBJ2-7; TRBD2 aligns across 8 bases. With V trimmed by 1 base and J by 6 bases, 5 bases remained unmatched. Germline V lookup: CDR1 LNHDA, CDR2 SQIVND (reference sequence). The CDR3 contains 14 residues. The CDR3: CASSIGSGRGEQYF. The CDR3, as DNA: TGTGCCAGTAGTATAGGGAGCGGGAGAGGCGAGCAGTACTTC.

The chain joins TRBV30 to TRBJ2-7, with D perhaps TRBD1 (7 bases). This CDR3 is built from 13 residues. Germline V gene lookup returns CDR1 GTSNPN and CDR2 SVGIG (reference sequence). Trimming shortened V by 7 bases and J by 7 bases, and 20 bases separated the two germline ends. CDR3 residues: CAYNGGQPLEQYF. The CDR3 DNA sequence: TGTGCCTATAACGGGGGACAGCCTTTAGAGCAGTACTTC. Full variable domain (missing parts from reference TRBV30 and TRBJ2-7): SQTIHQWPATLVQPVGSPLSLECTVEGTSNPNLYWYRQAAGRGLQLLFYSVGIGQISSEVPQNLSASRPQDRQFILSSKKLLLSDSGFYLCAYNGGQPLEQYFGPGTRLTVT.

This rearrangement joins TRBV6-5 to TRBJ1-2; TRBD1 aligns across 9 bases. From germline, CDR1 is MNHEY and CDR2 SVGAGI. The CDR3 contains 16 residues. The V and J ends lost 2 bases and 5 bases, in that order; junction bases with no gene match: 9. For the CDR3, the DNA is TGTGCCAGCAGTTACGGGGCGGGACAGGGTAGTTATGGCTACACCTTC. It is translated as CASSYGAGQGSYGYTF.

The V call is TRBV5-4, the J call TRBJ2-3, with D perhaps TRBD2 (6 bases). The CDR3 is made up of 16 amino acids. Between the trimmed V and J ends, which lost 4 bases and 0 bases, there was a span of 15 bases. Germline values: CDR1 SGHNT, CDR2 YYREEE (reference sequence). This CDR3 is CASSAGLPPSTDTQYF. The CDR3 region has the DNA TGTGCCAGCAGCGCGGGACTTCCCCCTAGCACAGATACGCAGTATTTT.

V and J are TRBV9 and TRBJ2-5; 7 nucleotides line up with TRBD2. The germline V gene encodes CDR1 SGDLS and CDR2 YYNGEE. V lost 4 bases to trimming and J lost 1 base; unmatched junction nucleotides: 4. The CDR3 contains 14 residues. The CDR3 sequence is CASSHSSGQETQYF. The CDR3, as DNA: TGTGCCAGCAGCCATTCTAGCGGCCAAGAGACCCAGTACTTC. The full variable domain, with the rest looked up from reference TRBV9 and TRBJ2-5, is DSGVTQTPKHLITATGQRVTLRCSPRSGDLSVYWYQQSLDQGLQFLIQYYNGEERAKGNILERFSAQQFPDLHSELNLSSLELGDSALYFCASSHSSGQETQYFGPGTRLLVL.

This chain joins TRBV7-8 and TRBJ2-7, with D possibly being TRBD1 (7 bases). The CDR3 length is 16 residues. Trimming took off 0 bases at V and 1 base at J, with 13 bases between the two ends. The germline CDR1 and CDR2 sequences are SGHVS and FQNEAQ. CDR3 region: CASSLAGQGGSYEQYF. The CDR3 DNA sequence: TGTGCCAGCAGCTTAGCAGGGCAGGGGGGTTCCTACGAGCAGTACTTC.

The chain carries TRBV6-1 and TRBJ2-2; the D gene is possibly TRBD2 (6 bases). The CDR3 covers 18 residues. Trimming took off 0 bases at V and 5 bases at J, with 19 bases between the two ends. Germline-derived CDR1 and CDR2 are MNHNS and SASEGT. CDR3 sequence: CASSEARPSVTRTGELFF. CDR3 nucleotides: TGTGCCAGCAGTGAAGCGCGGCCTAGCGTTACAAGGACCGGGGAGCTGTTTTTT.

This chain joins TRBV6-5 and TRBJ1-3; D gene ambiguous. The CDR3 covers 15 residues. The V end was cut by 6 bases, the J end by 0 bases, with 12 bases between. Germline lookup yields CDR1 MNHEY and CDR2 SVGAGI. CDR3 sequence: CASSPGFSSGNTIYF. For the CDR3, the DNA is TGTGCCAGCAGCCCGGGATTTTCCTCTGGAAACACCATATATTTT.

The chain links TRBV24-1 to TRBJ1-1; D possibly corresponds to TRBD1 (5 bases). Deletions cut 3 bases from V and 14 bases from J, with 18 bases between. This CDR3 is 13 amino acids long. In germline, CDR1 is KGHDR, CDR2 SFDVKD. DNA of the CDR3: TGTGCCACCAGTGATCCCCCGGGGGAACAGGTATTCTTT. It encodes CATSDPPGEQVFF.

J is TRBJ2-1 and V is TRBV7-3, with 11 positions matching TRBD2. The CDR3 consists of 16 residues. The V and J ends lost 2 bases and 4 bases, in that order; junction bases with no gene match: 4. Germline CDR1 reads SGHTA; CDR2 reads FQGTGA. The CDR3 reads CASSLVTSGTYNEQFF. In DNA, the CDR3 is TGTGCCAGCAGCTTAGTGACTAGCGGGACTTACAATGAGCAGTTCTTC.

The chain employs TRBV7-2 and TRBJ2-2; 12 bases line up with TRBD2. With V trimmed by 5 bases and J by 5 bases, 3 bases remained unmatched. The length of the CDR3 is 15 residues. CDR1 is SGHTA and CDR2 is FQGNSA in the germline V gene. In DNA form, the CDR3 reads TGTGCCAGCAGCCTAGGACTAGCGGGAACCGGGGAGCTGTTTTTT. Residues: CASSLGLAGTGELFF.

J is TRBJ1-5 and V is TRBV6-5; no clear D. Trimming pared 1 base from V and 7 bases from J, leaving 8 bases between. Germline V gives CDR1 MNHEY, CDR2 SVGAGI. The CDR3 sequence is 13 residues long. The CDR3, as DNA: TGTGCCAGCAGTTACTGGGAGACCCAGCCCCAGCATTTT. Translating gives CASSYWETQPQHF.

V usage is TRBV2 and J usage is TRBJ2-2; D is undetermined. Germline V gene lookup returns CDR1 SNHLY and CDR2 FYNNEI. V was shortened by 6 bases and J by 6 bases, with 14 bases between the two germline ends. The CDR3 is 14 amino acids. This CDR3 is CASRPTPSSGELFF. The CDR3 nucleotides read TGTGCCAGCAGGCCCACTCCGTCCTCCGGGGAGCTGTTTTTT.

The rearrangement links TRBV5-8 to TRBJ1-1; 7 positions match TRBD1. Germline lookup yields CDR1 SGHTS and CDR2 YDEGEE. The ends lost 0 bases at V and 4 bases at J; junction bases unmatched: 9. This CDR3 region has 16 residues. CDR3 sequence (DNA): TGTGCCAGCAGCTTGGCCGTAGTCTCAGGGGGCACTGAAGCTTTCTTT. It encodes CASSLAVVSGGTEAFF.

A remark on this clone: This sample also contains other DNA sequences that code for the same CDR3. The V gene is TRBV7-9, the J gene TRBJ2-7, with 10 positions matching TRBD1. The CDR3 is made up of 14 amino acids. Germline loops: CDR1 SEHNR, CDR2 FQNEAQ (reference sequence). The ends lost 10 bases at V and 3 bases at J; junction bases unmatched: 9. The CDR3 DNA is TGTGCCACCTCCAGACAGGGGGCACGCTACGAGCAGTACTTC. Protein sequence: CATSRQGARYEQYF.

The V and J genes are TRBV27 and TRBJ2-7; D call uncertain. Germline values: CDR1 MNHEY, CDR2 SMNVEV (reference sequence). This CDR3 is built from 13 residues. Between the trimmed V and J ends, which lost 4 bases and 1 base, there was a span of 8 bases. CDR3 residues: CASSSGLSYEQYF. The CDR3 nucleotides read TGTGCCAGCAGTTCAGGATTATCCTACGAGCAGTACTTC.

The chain recombines TRBV5-1 with TRBJ2-1, with 7 bases fitting TRBD2. Germline assignment: CDR1 SGHRS and CDR2 YFSETQ. J gave up 0 bases and V 6 bases, and 12 bases lay outside the gene matches. CDR3 length: 17 amino acids. Here the CDR3 reads CASTGDLGLSSYNEQFF. As DNA, the CDR3 is TGCGCCAGCACCGGGGACTTGGGACTAAGCTCCTACAATGAGCAGTTCTTC.

This clone showed up just a few times. The chain has TRBV5-1 and TRBJ2-2; 8 nucleotides agree with TRBD2. V was clipped by 5 bases and J by 6 bases; unmatched bases: 21. The CDR3 runs to 19 residues. Germline CDR1 reads SGHRS; CDR2 reads YFSETQ. As DNA, the CDR3 is TGCGCCAGCAGTAGCGGGCTTGCTAGATCGACGGGAGGGGCCGGGGAGCTGTTTTTT. It is translated as CASSSGLARSTGGAGELFF.

The V gene is TRBV6-1, the J gene TRBJ2-7, with D unclear. This CDR3 spans 13 amino acids. In germline, CDR1 is MNHNS, CDR2 SASEGT. V gave up 2 bases and J gave up 3 bases, with 8 bases separating them. CDR3 sequence (DNA): TGTGCCAGCAGTGAACTAACCCACTACGAGCAGTACTTC. Its protein is CASSELTHYEQYF.

The chain employs TRBV11-2 and TRBJ2-7; the match to TRBD1 covers 8 bases. V gave up 5 bases and J gave up 0 bases; unmatched junction bases: 6. CDR1 and CDR2 from the germline V gene are SGHAT and FQNNGV. CDR3 size: 15 residues. CDR3 amino acids: CASSRDRGGSYEQYF. The DNA of the CDR3 is TGTGCCAGCAGCCGAGACAGGGGAGGCTCCTACGAGCAGTACTTC.

The J gene is TRBJ1-1, the V gene TRBV7-9; D may be TRBD1 (5 bases). Germline V gives CDR1 SEHNR, CDR2 FQNEAQ (reference sequence). The CDR3 consists of 14 residues. V was pared by 1 base and J by 0 bases, with 6 bases between. In DNA form, the CDR3 reads TGTGCCAGCAGCTTAGGACAGATGAACACTGAAGCTTTCTTT. Protein sequence: CASSLGQMNTEAFF.

This chain joins TRBV6-1 and TRBJ2-5; tentatively, D is TRBD1 (6 bases). V lost 1 base, J lost 5 bases, and 20 bases lay in between. The CDR3 covers 17 residues. CDR1 and CDR2 from the germline V gene are MNHNS and SASEGT. CDR3: CASSEGGPGTKRETQYF. The DNA for the CDR3 is TGTGCCAGCAGTGAAGGTGGGCCGGGGACAAAGCGGGAGACCCAGTACTTC.